The T cell receptor beta chain under discussion was sequenced for a study of cytotoxic CD8 clonotypes in ibrutinib-treated CLL (dated by TCRdb to 2020 to 2023). Regarding the study in general: The cohort included around 15 treatment-naive and approximately twelve relapsed/refractory patients; 17 to 18 were IGHV unmutated. Partial responses were observed in approximately 24 patients and complete responses in 2; after a median follow-up of roughly 62 months, remission was maintained in 15 or so patients and progression was observed in some twelve. The response samples were drawn at a median of roughly eleven months into treatment, with a range of about 6 to 36 months. An average of approximately 260,000 productive templates and approximately 91,000 productive rearrangements was obtained per sample. Longitudinal samples were available for about 30% of the roughly 86 trial participants. Cryopreserved peripheral blood mononuclear cells were collected before treatment, at response, and at either disease progression or sustained remission. What the work shows at the level of the full study, not this receptor alone: Sustained-remission and progressing patients did not have matched sampling times, and lymph node repertoires were not examined. Public clonotypes were rare and either contracted or stayed stable during treatment, and the rise in clonality at ibrutinib response reflected the expansion of private clonotypes. At ibrutinib response clonality went up, during sustained remission it held steady, and at progression it dropped back toward baseline. Baseline clonality exceeded that of age-matched healthy donors and correlated strongly with circulating CD8+ T-cell counts.

For TCR beta library preparation, around 1.8 micrograms of genomic DNA were extracted from the cryopreserved PBMCs. Longitudinal blood samples from CLL patients on ibrutinib monotherapy were analyzed using high-throughput TCR beta sequencing. The patients took part in an open-label, single-center phase 2 trial of ibrutinib monotherapy. About this clone itself: This clone's antigen is unknown. Base-call qualities are not available, and no considerably larger clone is one nucleotide away.

The goal of deep resolution MiSeq sequencing was a depth between 1 in 1 million and 1 in 200,000 T cells, and coverage averaged 10x per clonotype. TCR beta libraries were generated with the immunoSEQ hsTCRB Kit. In the paper's pipeline: ImmunoSEQ Data Assistant and ImmunoSEQ Analyzer were used for data analysis, and V, D and J genes were assigned according to IMGT definitions. Clonality, which ranges from 0 to 1, was calculated by subtracting the normalized Shannon entropy of productive rearrangement frequencies from one. Only overrepresented clonotypes making up at least 0.05% of the repertoire of each patient were included in the public clonotype analysis. About a dozen age-matched healthy donor repertoires from immuneACCESS served as clonality controls. TCRdb limited this immuneACCESS table to in-frame rearrangements with V and J called. A share of clones is missing; checked studies link under half to unresolved V genes, and the rest is unexplained. V, J and clone size derive from that table, while D and trimming were established from the DNA sequence. The sample table contains approximately 15,000 clones; only one count was recorded for about 81% of them. The ten largest clones represent about a sixth of the sample.

Here the sequenced sample was PBMCs, taken before ibrutinib treatment. The receptor was isolated from a human donor with chronic lymphocytic leukemia.

Here is the DNA: TGTGCCAGTAGTATTAGCTCACTACTCGCAGATACGCAGTATTTT. The translation is CASSISSLLADTQYF. This sequence uses TRBV19 and TRBJ2-3, with the identity of the D gene unclear. From the cysteine up to the phenylalanine, the CDR3 has a length of 15 residues. Of all the DNA, just the CDR3 is kept, 45 bases in frame from base 1. The junction carries 14 bases between V and J, which are trimmed by 3 bases and 4 bases respectively. From the germline V gene (reference sequence), CDR1 is LNHDA and CDR2 is SQIVND.